This T cell receptor beta chain stems from a study of blood T cell repertoires in COVID-19. In the study overall: There were acute and convalescent COVID-19 samples, and they came from the United States, Italy and Spain.

Study processing details: Reference gene primer amplification yielded estimated nucleated cell counts. Libraries were prepared by immunoSEQ multiplex PCR; TCRdb keeps only in-frame clonotypes and omits some of them. The V and J calls and clone size were taken over from that table, and D and trimming were inferred from the DNA. The table lists around 270,000 clones, over 70% of them singletons. V lost 0 bases, J lost 8 bases, and 8 bases lay in between. This CDR3 region has 12 residues. CDR1 SGHRS and CDR2 YFSETQ come from the germline V gene. Study members were between about 18 and 90 years old and lived in 24 US regions. A case of COVID-19 had been met by exposed participants within 2 weeks before study entry.

The sample taken for sequencing was PBMCs or T cells enriched from blood (not recorded which). The TCR was taken from a woman aged 40-49 years who had been exposed to COVID-19. The V and J genes are TRBV5-1 and TRBJ1-2, with D possibly being TRBD1 (5 bases). This CDR3 reads CASSLEGYGYTF. CDR3 DNA sequence: TGCGCCAGCAGCTTGGAGGGGTACGGCTACACCTTC.